The following is a T cell receptor beta chain sequence with its context. The target antigen is unknown. These data originate in a study of cytomegalovirus exposure and HLA in healthy donors. The CDR3 loop spans 8 amino acids. V lost 10 bases and J lost 8, with 5 bases in between. The germline gives CDR1 MNHNS, CDR2 SASEGT. Study results and caveats: An ancestry cluster, one associated with Asian ancestry, reportedly showed fewer N-insertions than the approximately 650-donor mean in a later analysis. Many donors carried some public TCRs, although rarity characterized most TCR sequences.

The PCR employed 60 Vbeta primers together with 13 Jbeta primers. The method was immunoSEQ multiplex PCR; TCRdb's version includes in-frame clones alone and lacks a portion of them. The sample is made up of about 130,000 clones, and the top ten hold 2% of it. The sequencing input was PBMCs. This sequence originates from a woman aged 55-70 years in good health and CMV-seronegative. The V call is TRBV6-1, the J call TRBJ1-2; D unresolved. The CDR3 spells CATVGYTF. The CDR3 DNA reads as TGTGCCACAGTGGGCTACACCTTC.